This TCR beta chain was identified during a study of blood T cell repertoires in COVID-19. Overall study context: The analysed material was cDNA or gDNA that came from T cells, B-cell-depleted T cells, or PBMCs.

The data were produced by immunoSEQ multiplex PCR, yet TCRdb's version contains in-frame clones alone and is incomplete. The table shows about 160,000 clones, with almost 85% occurring only once. This CDR3 region has 11 residues. Germline V gives CDR1 SEHNR, CDR2 FQNEAQ (reference sequence). The ends were cut back, 8 bases at V and 1 base at J, with 4 bases in the middle. V usage is TRBV7-9 and J usage is TRBJ2-3; no clear D. This TCR was sampled from a woman of 80 years or more with acute or convalescent COVID-19. Sequences were obtained from peripheral blood. The CDR3 is CASEGTDTQYF. CDR3 in DNA: TGTGCCAGCGAGGGCACAGATACGCAGTATTTT.